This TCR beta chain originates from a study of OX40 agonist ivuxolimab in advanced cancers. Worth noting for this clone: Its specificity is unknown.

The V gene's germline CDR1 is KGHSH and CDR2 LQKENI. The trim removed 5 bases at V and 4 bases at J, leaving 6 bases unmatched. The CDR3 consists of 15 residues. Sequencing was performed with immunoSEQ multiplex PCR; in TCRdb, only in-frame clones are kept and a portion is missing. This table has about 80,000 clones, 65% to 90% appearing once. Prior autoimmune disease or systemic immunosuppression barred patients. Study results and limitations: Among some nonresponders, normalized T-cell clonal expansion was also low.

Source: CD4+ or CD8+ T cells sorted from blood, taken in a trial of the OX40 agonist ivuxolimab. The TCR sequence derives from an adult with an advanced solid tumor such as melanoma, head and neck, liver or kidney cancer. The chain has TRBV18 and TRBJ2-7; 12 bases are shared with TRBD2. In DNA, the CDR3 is TGTGCCAGCTCAGAGACTAGCGGGAGCAAGTACGAGCAGTACTTC. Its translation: CASSETSGSKYEQYF.